The text below deals with one TCR beta chain. These data come from a study of cytomegalovirus exposure and HLA in healthy donors. The CDR3 length is 17 residues. The V and J ends lost 4 bases and 4 bases, in that order; junction bases with no gene match: 14. The germline gives CDR1 MGHRA, CDR2 YSYEKL. Both 60 Vbeta primers and 13 Jbeta primers went into the PCR. Using immunoSEQ multiplex PCR, the repertoire was profiled, and TCRdb retains in-frame clones only, with some absent. Of 200,000 or so clones in the sample, roughly nine tenths were seen once. Sequenced material: PBMCs. The TCR comes from a girl less than two years old in good health and CMV-seronegative. V is TRBV4-1 and J is TRBJ1-2; 8 positions match TRBD1. CDR3 coding DNA: TGCGCCAGCAGCCCCCGAGGACAGGGCAGGATAGGCTATGGCTACACCTTC. It translates to CASSPRGQGRIGYGYTF.